This TCR beta chain was sequenced during a study of blood T cell repertoires in COVID-19. Study overall: The United States, Italy and Spain were the sources of the acute and convalescent COVID-19 samples.

V was clipped by 3 bases and J by 1 base; unmatched bases: 13. CDR1 and CDR2 from the germline V gene are SGHRS and YFSETQ. CDR3 length: 19 residues. Assay: immunoSEQ multiplex PCR; the TCRdb copy retains only in-frame clones and omits some. The sample contains about 36,000 clones, approximately 78% of which appear only once. This TCR was recovered from a man in his 70s with acute or convalescent COVID-19. Material for sequencing was peripheral blood. The chain recombines TRBV5-1 with TRBJ2-1, with 10 bases that match TRBD1. The DNA for the CDR3 is TGCGCCAGCAGCTCCCTACCGGGACAGGGGATCGGATCCTACAATGAGCAGTTCTTC. Translation gives CASSSLPGQGIGSYNEQFF.